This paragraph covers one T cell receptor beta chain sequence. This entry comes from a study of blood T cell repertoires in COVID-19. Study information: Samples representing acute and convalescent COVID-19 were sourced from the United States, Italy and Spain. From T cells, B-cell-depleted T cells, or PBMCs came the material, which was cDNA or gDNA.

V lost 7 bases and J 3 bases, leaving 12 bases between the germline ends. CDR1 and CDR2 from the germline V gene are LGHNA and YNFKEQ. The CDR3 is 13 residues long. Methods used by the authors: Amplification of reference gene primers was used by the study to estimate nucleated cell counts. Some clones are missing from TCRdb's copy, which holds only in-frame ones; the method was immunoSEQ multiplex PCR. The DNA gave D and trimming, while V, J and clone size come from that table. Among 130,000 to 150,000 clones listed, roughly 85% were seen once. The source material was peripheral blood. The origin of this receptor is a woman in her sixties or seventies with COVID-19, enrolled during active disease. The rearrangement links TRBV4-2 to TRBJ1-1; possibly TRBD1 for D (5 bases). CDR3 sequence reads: CASTQGRDTEAFF. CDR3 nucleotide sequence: TGTGCCAGCACCCAGGGCAGGGACACTGAAGCTTTCTTT.